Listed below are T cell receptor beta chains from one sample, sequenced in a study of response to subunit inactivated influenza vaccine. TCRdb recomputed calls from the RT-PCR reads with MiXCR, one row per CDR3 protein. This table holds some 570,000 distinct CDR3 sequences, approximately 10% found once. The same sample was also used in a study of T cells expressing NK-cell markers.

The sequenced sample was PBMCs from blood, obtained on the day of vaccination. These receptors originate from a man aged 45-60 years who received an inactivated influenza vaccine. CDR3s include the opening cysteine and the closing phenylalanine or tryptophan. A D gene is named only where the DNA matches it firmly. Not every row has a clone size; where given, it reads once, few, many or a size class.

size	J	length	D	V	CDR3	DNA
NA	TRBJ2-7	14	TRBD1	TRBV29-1	CSAGTGTGNSEQYF	TGCAGCGCCGGAACCGGGACAGGGAACTCCGAGCAGTACTTC
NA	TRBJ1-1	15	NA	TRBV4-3	CASSQGAGSGTEAFF	TGCGCCAGCAGCCAAGGCGCAGGGTCGGGCACTGAAGCTTTCTTT
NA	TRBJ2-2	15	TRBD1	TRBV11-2	CASVLYRGSTGELFF	TGTGCCAGCGTCCTCTACAGGGGTAGTACCGGGGAGCTGTTTTTT
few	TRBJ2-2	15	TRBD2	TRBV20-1	CSATNSGENTGELFF	TGCAGTGCTACCAATAGCGGGGAGAACACCGGGGAGCTGTTTTTT
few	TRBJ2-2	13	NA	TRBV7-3	CASSPFQTGELFF	TGTGCCAGCAGCCCCTTCCAAACCGGGGAGCTGTTTTTT
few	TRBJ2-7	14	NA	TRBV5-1	CASSVSGVSYEQYF	TGCGCCAGCAGCGTATCAGGGGTCTCCTACGAGCAGTACTTC
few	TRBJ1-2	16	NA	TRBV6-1	CASSEGVTGYQGGYTF	TGTGCCAGCAGTGAAGGTGTGACAGGATATCAAGGGGGCTACACCTTC
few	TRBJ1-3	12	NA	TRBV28	CASRQGGNTIYF	TGTGCCAGCAGGCAGGGGGGAAACACCATATATTTT
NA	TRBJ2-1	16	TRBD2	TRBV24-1	CATSELTSGSVNEQFF	TGTGCCACCAGTGAACTGACTAGCGGGAGTGTAAATGAGCAGTTCTTC
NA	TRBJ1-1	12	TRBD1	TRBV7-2	CASSVTGAEAFF	TGTGCCAGCAGCGTTACAGGGGCTGAAGCTTTCTTT
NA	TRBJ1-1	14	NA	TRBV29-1	CSVDVGTVNTEAFF	TGCAGCGTTGACGTGGGGACCGTGAACACTGAAGCTTTCTTT
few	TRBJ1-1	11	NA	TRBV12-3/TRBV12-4	CASSRQGNAFF	TGTGCCAGCAGTCGCCAGGGGAATGCTTTCTTT
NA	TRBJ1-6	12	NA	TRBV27	CASSSRGAPLHF	TGTGCCAGCAGTTCTAGGGGGGCCCCCCTCCACTTT
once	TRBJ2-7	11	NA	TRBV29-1	CSVDSAYEQYF	TGCAGCGTTGACAGTGCCTACGAGCAGTACTTC
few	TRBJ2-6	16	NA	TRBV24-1	CATSDAASSGANVLTF	TGTGCCACCAGTGATGCAGCTAGCTCTGGGGCCAACGTCCTGACTTTC
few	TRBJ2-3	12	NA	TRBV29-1	CSVEESTDTQYF	TGCAGCGTTGAAGAAAGCACAGATACGCAGTATTTT
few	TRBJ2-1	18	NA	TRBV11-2	CASSLGGAGGKWYNEQFF	TGTGCCAGCAGCTTAGGGGGAGCGGGCGGCAAATGGTACAATGAGCAGTTCTTC
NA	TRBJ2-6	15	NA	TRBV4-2	CASRVDSSGANVLTF	TGTGCCAGCAGGGTAGACAGCTCTGGGGCCAACGTCCTGACTTTC
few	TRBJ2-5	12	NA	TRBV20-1	CSASAGWETQYF	TGCAGTGCTAGTGCCGGGTGGGAGACCCAGTACTTC
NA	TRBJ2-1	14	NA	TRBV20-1	CSAKSRGIYNEQFF	TGCAGTGCTAAGTCGAGAGGCATCTACAATGAGCAGTTCTTC
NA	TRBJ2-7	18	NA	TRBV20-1	CSAVRDSFFGPLGGEQYF	TGCAGTGCTGTGCGGGACAGCTTCTTTGGACCCCTGGGGGGGGAGCAGTACTTC
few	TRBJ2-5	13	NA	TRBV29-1	CSIAGGLRETQYF	TGCAGCATTGCCGGGGGCCTTCGGGAGACCCAGTACTTC
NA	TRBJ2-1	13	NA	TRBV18	CASSPIRYNEQFF	TGTGCCAGCTCACCAATTAGATACAATGAGCAGTTCTTC
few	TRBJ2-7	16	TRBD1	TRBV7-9	CASSSFRGTGAYEQYF	TGTGCCAGCAGCTCCTTCCGTGGGACAGGGGCGTACGAGCAGTACTTC
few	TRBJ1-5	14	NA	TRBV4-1	CASSGRTSNQPQHF	TGCGCCAGCAGCGGTAGGACTAGCAATCAGCCCCAGCATTTT
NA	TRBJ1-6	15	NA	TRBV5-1	CASSLGVRENSPLHF	TGCGCCAGCAGCTTGGGGGTCAGGGAGAATTCACCCCTCCACTTT
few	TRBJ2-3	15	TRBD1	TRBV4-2	CASSQGDRSTDTQYF	TGTGCCAGCAGCCAAGGGGACAGGAGCACAGATACGCAGTATTTT
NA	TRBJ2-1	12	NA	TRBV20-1	CSATRDYNEQFF	TGCAGTGCTACCCGGGACTACAATGAGCAGTTCTTC
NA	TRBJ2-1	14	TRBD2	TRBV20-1	CSAISGGEHNEQFF	TGCAGTGCTATTAGCGGGGGTGAGCACAATGAGCAGTTCTTC
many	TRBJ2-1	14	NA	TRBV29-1	CSVAGGVPYNEQFF	TGCAGCGTTGCAGGGGGGGTCCCCTACAATGAGCAGTTCTTC
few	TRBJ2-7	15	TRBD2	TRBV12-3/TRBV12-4	CASSPSGPLTSGALF	TGTGCCAGCAGCCCATCGGGACCGTTGACTAGCGGGGCATTATTC
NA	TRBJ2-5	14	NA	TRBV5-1	CASSTRKERETQYF	TGCGCCAGCAGCACTAGGAAGGAAAGGGAGACCCAGTACTTC